A selection of T cell receptor beta chains follows, all from one sample in a study of T cells in localized non-small cell lung cancer. The table came from immunoSEQ multiplex PCR; TCRdb's copy has only in-frame clones and leaves some out. The sample records under 45,000 clones, around 83% being singletons. The material sequenced was PBMCs, taken before any cancer treatment. The receptors derive from a man aged 40-75 years with stage II lung adenocarcinoma. CDR3s include the opening cysteine and the closing phenylalanine or tryptophan. A D gene is named only where the DNA matches it firmly. Where a row states a size, it is once, few, many or the class of an expanded clone; other rows omit it.

D,J,size,length,V,DNA,CDR3
.,TRBJ2-2,.,15,TRBV5-1,TGCGCCAGCAGCTTGGATCCAGATACTACCGGGGAGCTGTTTTTT,CASSLDPDTTGELFF
.,TRBJ1-2,.,11,TRBV30,TGTGCCTGGAGTGTACTATGGGGCTACACCTTC,CAWSVLWGYTF
.,TRBJ2-7,.,15,TRBV5-6,TGTGCCAGCAGCCCCACGGGGGCACGCTCCTACGAGCAGTACTTC,CASSPTGARSYEQYF
.,TRBJ1-4,.,14,TRBV6-6,TGTGCCAGCAGTAAGCAGACAACTAATGAAAAACTGTTTTTT,CASSKQTTNEKLFF
.,TRBJ2-1,once,16,TRBV2,TGTGCCAGCACTTTATCGGACCTTGACTCCTACAATGAGCAGTTCTTC,CASTLSDLDSYNEQFF
.,TRBJ2-5,.,15,TRBV13,TGTGCCAGCAGCTTATATGAAGCGAGTCAAGAGACCCAGTACTTC,CASSLYEASQETQYF
.,TRBJ1-2,.,11,TRBV20-1,TGCAGGGCTAAAGGGGCGGCCGGCTACACCTTC,CRAKGAAGYTF
.,TRBJ1-5,.,15,TRBV28,TGTGCCAGCAGGTATGGGGGGGTGGGCAATCAGCCCCAGCATTTT,CASRYGGVGNQPQHF
.,TRBJ2-1,.,13,TRBV7-9,TGTGCCGGTGGAAGGGGAAGTGTGAATGAGCAGTTCTTC,CAGGRGSVNEQFF
.,TRBJ2-5,.,11,TRBV2,TGTGCCAGCAGTGAGTACTCCACCCAGTACTTC,CASSEYSTQYF
.,TRBJ2-3,.,17,TRBV5-1,TGCGCCAGCAGCTTGCAGGGTGGAAGGGGATCAGCGGATACGCAGTATTTT,CASSLQGGRGSADTQYF
.,TRBJ2-1,.,15,TRBV19,TGTGCCAGTAGTAGGCTCGCGGACTCCTACAATGAGCAGTTCTTC,CASSRLADSYNEQFF
.,TRBJ2-7,.,12,TRBV12-5,TGTGCTAGTGGTTTGGAAAGATACGAGCAGTACTTC,CASGLERYEQYF
.,TRBJ1-2,.,13,TRBV28,TGTGCCAGCAGTTTTATACAGAACTATGGCTACACCTTC,CASSFIQNYGYTF
TRBD2,TRBJ2-7,.,13,TRBV6-5,TGTGCCAGCAGTGCGGCGGGGGTCTACGAGCAGTACTTC,CASSAAGVYEQYF
TRBD2,TRBJ2-3,.,15,TRBV5-4,TGTGCCAGCAGCCCTAGCGGGGGGGCCGCAGATACGCAGTATTTT,CASSPSGGAADTQYF
.,TRBJ2-3,.,16,TRBV28,TGTGCCAGCAGTATCTCACTAGGGGGAGGCACAGATACGCAGTATTTT,CASSISLGGGTDTQYF
.,TRBJ2-1,.,15,TRBV10-3,TGTGCCATCAGCGATGACAGGTCAACGGGCAATGAGCAGTTCTTC,CAISDDRSTGNEQFF
.,TRBJ2-1,.,16,TRBV7-2,TGTGCCAGCAGCTTATATAGGCCCCCGCCGTACAATGAGCAGTTCTTC,CASSLYRPPPYNEQFF
TRBD1,TRBJ2-1,.,14,TRBV4-2,TGTGCCAGCAGCTTCTCCAGGGGGACAGATGAGCAGTTCTTC,CASSFSRGTDEQFF
.,TRBJ1-3,.,13,TRBV7-2,TGTGCCAGCAGCCCCAGCTCTGGAAACACCATATATTTT,CASSPSSGNTIYF
.,TRBJ2-7,.,14,TRBV5-1,TGCGCCAGCAGCTTGGTAGGCAGGGGCTACGAGCAGTACTTC,CASSLVGRGYEQYF
.,TRBJ1-1,.,13,TRBV6-4,TGTGCCAGCAGTGTAGAGGAGAACACTGAAGCTTTCTTT,CASSVEENTEAFF
.,TRBJ1-2,.,14,TRBV4-1,TGCGCCAGCAGCAGTGGACAGAATAACTATGGCTACACCTTC,CASSSGQNNYGYTF
.,TRBJ2-7,.,16,TRBV11-2,TGTGCCAGCAGCTTAGTTCACTCCGTGGGGGCTAATGTGCAGTACTTC,CASSLVHSVGANVQYF
TRBD1,TRBJ2-7,.,16,TRBV9,TGTGCCAGCAGCGCGGACATTGGGACAGGGTCCTACGAGCAGTACTTC,CASSADIGTGSYEQYF
.,TRBJ1-5,.,15,TRBV7-3,TGTGCCAGCAGCTTAACCGGCAGTAGCAATCAGCCCCAGCATTTT,CASSLTGSSNQPQHF
.,TRBJ2-7,.,12,TRBV15,TGTGCCACCAGCAGAGATTGGGGACCGCTGGACTTC,CATSRDWGPLDF
.,TRBJ1-1,.,15,TRBV6-4,TGTGCCAGCAGTGAATCGGCAAACCCTAACACTGAAGCTTTCTTT,CASSESANPNTEAFF
.,TRBJ1-2,.,14,TRBV6-5,TGTGCCAGCAGCAAAGACACGCAAGGTTTGGGCTACACCTTC,CASSKDTQGLGYTF
.,TRBJ1-5,.,15,TRBV6-5,TGTGCCAGCAGTTCCCGGCGGGGTAGCAATCAGCCCCAGCATTTT,CASSSRRGSNQPQHF
.,TRBJ1-5,.,13,TRBV19,TGTGCCAGTAGTATAATCAGCTATCAGCCCCAGCATTTT,CASSIISYQPQHF
.,TRBJ2-4,.,15,TRBV7-8,TGTGCCAGCAGCTATAGCGGACTAGCCAAAAACATTCAGTACTTC,CASSYSGLAKNIQYF
.,TRBJ1-6,.,15,TRBV7-2,TGTGCCAGCAGTTTGCGTGGGCAGGATAATTCACCCCTCCACTTT,CASSLRGQDNSPLHF
TRBD1,TRBJ2-7,.,15,TRBV25-1,TGTGCCAGCAGTGAAGCACAGGGGGCAGGCTACGAGCAGTACTTC,CASSEAQGAGYEQYF
.,TRBJ1-3,.,15,TRBV6-5,TGTGCCAGCAGCCTTGACCTAAGCTCTGGAAACACCATATATTTT,CASSLDLSSGNTIYF
.,TRBJ2-2,.,14,TRBV6-4,TGTGCCAGCAGCCCGGGACTCTACACCGGGGAGCTGTTTTTT,CASSPGLYTGELFF
TRBD1,TRBJ1-4,once,13,TRBV29-1,TGCAGCGTTGGAGTATTAGGGGGCGAAAAACTGTTTTTT,CSVGVLGGEKLFF
.,TRBJ1-2,.,13,TRBV6-6,TGTGCCAGCAGTTACGGGGGGTGGTATGGCTACACCTTC,CASSYGGWYGYTF
TRBD1,TRBJ1-2,.,13,TRBV28,TGTGCCAGCAGTTTGGGGGGACAGGGCGGCTACACCTTC,CASSLGGQGGYTF
.,TRBJ2-1,.,14,TRBV2,TGTGCCAGCAGTAGGGACCTAACCTACAATGAGCAGTTCTTC,CASSRDLTYNEQFF
.,TRBJ2-1,once,14,TRBV6-5,TGTGCCAGCAGTTACCGGCAGGGCTACAATGAGCAGTTCTTC,CASSYRQGYNEQFF
.,TRBJ1-5,.,15,TRBV6-5,TGTGCCAGCAGTTACTCGAAGCTGGCGGGTCAGCCCCAGCATTTT,CASSYSKLAGQPQHF
.,TRBJ2-2,.,15,TRBV2,TGTGCCAGCAGGGAACAGGGATTGAGCACCGGGGAGCTGTTTTTT,CASREQGLSTGELFF
.,TRBJ2-3,.,15,TRBV10-3,TGTGCCACTCAGGGATCGGGGGTGGCCCAAAATACGCAGTATTTT,CATQGSGVAQNTQYF
TRBD2,TRBJ2-7,once,15,TRBV18,TGTGCCAGCTCACTTCGGACTAGCGGAGCCTACGAGCAGTACTTC,CASSLRTSGAYEQYF
.,TRBJ1-2,few,12,TRBV29-1,TGCAGCGCCCAAACAGGGAACTATGGCTACACCTTC,CSAQTGNYGYTF
TRBD2,TRBJ2-3,.,15,TRBV5-6,TGTGCCAGCACCCTGAGTAGCGGGGGGCCGGATACGCAGTATTTT,CASTLSSGGPDTQYF
TRBD2,TRBJ2-7,.,16,TRBV5-6,TGTGCCAGCAGCACAACGGGACTAGCGGGAGTGGTCGAGCAGTACTTC,CASSTTGLAGVVEQYF
.,TRBJ2-4,.,13,TRBV5-4,TGTGCCAGCAGCTTGGAGGGAGGGGGCATTCAGTACTTC,CASSLEGGGIQYF
.,TRBJ1-2,.,13,TRBV9,TGTGCCAGCAGCGTGGACAGTATTGAAGGCTACACCTTC,CASSVDSIEGYTF
TRBD1,TRBJ1-6,once,16,TRBV11-2,TGTGCCAGCAGCTCCAGGGGGCGTGAGTATAATTCACCCCTCCACTTT,CASSSRGREYNSPLHF
.,TRBJ1-1,.,17,TRBV10-3,TGTGCCATCAGGTTGTCGGGGGCCTACCATATGAACACTGAAGCTTTCTTT,CAIRLSGAYHMNTEAFF
.,TRBJ2-7,.,13,TRBV19,TGTGCCAGTAGCCAGGACGGCTCCTACGAGCAGTACTTC,CASSQDGSYEQYF
.,TRBJ1-4,.,14,TRBV19,TGTGCCAGTACTACAGATGCATCGAATGAAAAACTGTTTTTT,CASTTDASNEKLFF
.,TRBJ1-4,.,15,TRBV6-1,TGTGCCAGCAGTGACAGGGGATGGGCTAATGAAAAACTGTTTTTT,CASSDRGWANEKLFF